This TCR beta chain is drawn from a study of blood T cells in healthy people across ages. Findings and caveats of the study: In older individuals, TCR beta diversity per million T cells was lower, falling roughly linearly with age.

V lost 2 bases, J lost 0 bases, and 11 bases lay in between. Germline CDR1 LGHNA, CDR2 YSLEER. The length of the CDR3 is 15 residues. Through a sample-barcoded 5' primer and a J-beta primer mix, a second PCR was run for roughly 7 to 12 cycles. Each TCR beta cDNA got a 12-nucleotide random molecular identifier. A single record per CDR3 protein comes from TCRdb applying MiXCR to the 5' RACE reads. The sample carries 1.5 million to 2 million distinct CDR3 sequences, around half recorded once. With each sample, at least 6 micrograms of total RNA were extracted. Notes on this clonotype: Its antigen is unidentified.

The receptor was derived from a woman in her thirties or forties in good health. Sequencing input: blood. This rearrangement joins TRBV4-3 to TRBJ2-7; D perhaps matches TRBD1 (5 bases). The CDR3 loop is CASSQQIDSSYEQYF. DNA of the CDR3: TGCGCCAGCAGCCAACAAATAGACAGCTCCTACGAGCAGTACTTC.